Following are 10 T cell receptor beta chains from one sample sequenced in a study of post-analysis software for immune sequencing data. Study-level findings and limits: Comparison of patients with controls showed 4 to 6 TRBV segments more frequent in patients, TRBV5-6, TRBV5-1 and TRBV20-1 among them.

The library was made from cDNA and included unique molecular identifiers. MiXCR was run by TCRdb on the PCR reads, yielding one entry per CDR3 protein. Found here are about 500,000 distinct CDR3 sequences, under 55% of them singletons; the top ten hold 12%. No antigen has been assigned to these receptors. Sequencing was carried out using blood. Receptor source: a girl aged 10 to 17 with multiple sclerosis.

This clonotype appeared a few times. The chain joins TRBV3-1 to TRBJ1-2; 9 bases are a match to TRBD1. Germline trimming cut 4 bases from V and 4 bases from J; bases unmatched to any gene: 7. The CDR3 is made up of 15 amino acids. Per germline, CDR1 LGHDT and CDR2 YNNKEL (reference sequence). CDR3: CASSLIRQGGYGYTF. The CDR3, as DNA: TGTGCCAGCAGCCTAATTCGACAGGGGGGCTATGGCTACACCTTC. Full variable domain (rest looked up from reference TRBV3-1 and TRBJ1-2): DTAVSQTPKYLVTQMGNDKSIKCEQNLGHDTMYWYKQDSKKFLKIMFSYNNKELIINETVPNRFSPKSPDKAHLNLHINSLELGDSAVYFCASSLIRQGGYGYTFGSGTRLTVV.

The V call is TRBV7-8, the J call TRBJ2-7; 7 bases align to TRBD2. V trimming: 6 bases; J trimming: 4 bases; junction bases outside the gene matches: 15. CDR3 length equals 16 residues. CDR1 SGHVS and CDR2 FQNEAQ come from the germline V gene. The CDR3 nucleotides read TGTGCCAGCAGTTATGAGAGGTGGGCGGGAGATTACGAGCAGTACTTC. Amino acid sequence: CASSYERWAGDYEQYF.

This clonotype was seen more than once but under ten times. This chain joins TRBV12-3 or TRBV12-4 and TRBJ2-5, with TRBD2 as a possible D gene (5 bases). The last part of the DNA fits TRBJ2-7 better; the J call may be wrong. CDR3 length: 14 residues. DNA for the CDR3: TGTGCCAGCAGCCTAGCCGACCGGAGTGGCGAGCAGTACTTC. Amino acids: CASSLADRSGEQYF.

This clonotype has just a few counts. The CDR3 sequence: CASSVESTGRSGYTF. The CDR3, as DNA: TGTGCCAGCAGCGTAGAATCGACAGGGCGCTCTGGCTACACCTTC. V usage is TRBV9 and J usage is TRBJ1-2; 7 bases line up with TRBD1. V dropped 0 bases and J dropped 7; count of bases not matched to a gene: 9. The germline gives CDR1 SGDLS, CDR2 YYNGEE. The CDR3 totals 15 residues.

A few counts support this clonotype. The chain combines TRBV29-1 with TRBJ2-7, with 13 nucleotides matching TRBD2. Trimming at V came to 5 bases and at J to 4 bases, leaving 11 bases not matched to a gene. Germline V gives CDR1 SQVTM, CDR2 ANQGSEA. The CDR3 sequence is 16 residues long. The DNA of the CDR3 is TGCAGCGTTCGAGGGACTAGCGGGGCTTATCCTTACGAGCAGTACTTC. This encodes CSVRGTSGAYPYEQYF.

There are a few counts of this clonotype. The chain uses TRBV10-3 and TRBJ2-1, with D tentatively TRBD1 or TRBD2 (5 bases each). The CDR3 loop spans 16 amino acids. Germline CDR1 reads ENHRY; CDR2 reads SYGVKD. The germline V and J ends were trimmed by 0 bases and 6 bases, with 15 bases remaining between them. The CDR3 DNA follows: TGTGCCATCAGTGAGTCGACGAGAGGGGAAGGCAATGAGCAGTTCTTC. It is translated as CAISESTRGEGNEQFF.

At least ten counts were recorded for this clonotype. The chain has TRBV12-3 or TRBV12-4 and TRBJ2-1; TRBD2 aligns across 15 bases. CDR3 length: 22 residues. V gave up 0 bases and J gave up 7 bases; unmatched junction bases: 19. CDR3 DNA sequence: TGTGCCAGCAGTTTAGCGCTGGGGACTAGCGGGAGGACTGGGGCCGCTACTAATGAGCAGTTCTTC. Amino acid sequence: CASSLALGTSGRTGAATNEQFF.

The V call is TRBV5-1, the J call TRBJ1-2; 7 nucleotides align to TRBD1. J gave up 4 bases and V 6 bases, and 9 bases lay outside the gene matches. Germline CDR1 SGHRS, CDR2 YFSETQ. The CDR3 length is 14 residues. CDR3 coding DNA: TGCGCCAGCAACACGGGACAGACATCCTATGGCTACACCTTC. As protein: CASNTGQTSYGYTF. Based on the CDR3 plus reference TRBV5-1 and TRBJ1-2, the full variable domain is KAGVTQTPRYLIKTRGQQVTLSCSPISGHRSVSWYQQTPGQGLQFLFEYFSETQRNKGNFPGRFSGRQFSNSRSEMNVSTLELGDSALYLCASNTGQTSYGYTFGSGTRLTVV.

In this sample, this clonotype turned up many times. The chain recombines TRBV20-1 with TRBJ2-1; D uncertain. The CDR3 is 12 amino acids. Germline values: CDR1 DFQATT, CDR2 SNEGSKA (reference sequence). CDR3 DNA sequence: TGCGGTCCGGAGTCGGGTTCCTATGAGCAGTTCTTC. This encodes CGPESGSYEQFF.

The sample holds a few counts of this clonotype. This chain joins TRBV24-1 and TRBJ2-3; weak D call: TRBD1 (6 bases). CDR1 is KGHDR, CDR2 SFDVKD, per germline. The CDR3 has 16 residues. The V and J ends lost 4 bases and 5 bases respectively, with 18 bases between them. CDR3 sequence reads: CATSEPKRQAGDTQYF. CDR3 DNA: TGTGCCACCAGTGAACCCAAACGACAGGCAGGAGATACGCAGTATTTT.